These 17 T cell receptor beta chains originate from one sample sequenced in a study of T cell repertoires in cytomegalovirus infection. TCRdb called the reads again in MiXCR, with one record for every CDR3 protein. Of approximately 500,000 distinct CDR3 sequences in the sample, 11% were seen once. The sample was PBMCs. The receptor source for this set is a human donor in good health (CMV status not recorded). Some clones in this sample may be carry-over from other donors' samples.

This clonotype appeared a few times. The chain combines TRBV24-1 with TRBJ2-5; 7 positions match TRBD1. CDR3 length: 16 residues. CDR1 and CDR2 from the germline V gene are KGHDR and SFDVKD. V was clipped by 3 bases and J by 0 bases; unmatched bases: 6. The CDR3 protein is CATSDLAGGDQETQYF. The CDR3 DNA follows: TGTGCCACCAGTGATCTCGCAGGGGGTGACCAAGAGACCCAGTACTTC.

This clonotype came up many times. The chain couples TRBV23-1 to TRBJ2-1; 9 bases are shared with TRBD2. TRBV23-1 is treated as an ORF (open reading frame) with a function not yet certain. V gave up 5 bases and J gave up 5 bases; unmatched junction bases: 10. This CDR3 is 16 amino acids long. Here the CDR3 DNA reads TGCGCCAGCAGTAAAGGGGTTAGCGGGAGAGACAATGAGCAGTTCTTC. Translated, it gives CASSKGVSGRDNEQFF.

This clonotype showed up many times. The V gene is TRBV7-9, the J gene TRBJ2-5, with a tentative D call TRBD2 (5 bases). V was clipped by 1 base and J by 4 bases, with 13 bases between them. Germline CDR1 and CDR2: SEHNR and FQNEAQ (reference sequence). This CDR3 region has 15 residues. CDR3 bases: TGTGCCAGCAGCTTAGAAGAGGGATGGAGAGAGACCCAGTACTTC. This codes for CASSLEEGWRETQYF.

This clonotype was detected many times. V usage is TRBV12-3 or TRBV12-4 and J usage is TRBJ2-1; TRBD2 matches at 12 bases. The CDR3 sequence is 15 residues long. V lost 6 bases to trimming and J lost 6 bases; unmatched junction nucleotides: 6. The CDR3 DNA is TGTGCCAGCAGCATGACTAGCGGGAGCTTCAATGAGCAGTTCTTC. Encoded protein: CASSMTSGSFNEQFF.

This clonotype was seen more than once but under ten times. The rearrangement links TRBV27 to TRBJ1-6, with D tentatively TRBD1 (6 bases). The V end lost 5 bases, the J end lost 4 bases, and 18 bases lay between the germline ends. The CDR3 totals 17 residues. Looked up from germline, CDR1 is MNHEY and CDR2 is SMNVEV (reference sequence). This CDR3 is CASSRRDTPGYNSPLHF. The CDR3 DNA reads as TGTGCCAGCAGTAGACGGGACACCCCGGGGTATAATTCACCCCTCCACTTT.

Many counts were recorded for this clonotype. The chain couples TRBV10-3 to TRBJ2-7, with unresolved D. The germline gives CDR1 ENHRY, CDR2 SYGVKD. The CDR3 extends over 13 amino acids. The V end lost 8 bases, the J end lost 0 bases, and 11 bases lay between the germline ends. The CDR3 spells CAIGPAGSYEQYF. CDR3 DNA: TGTGCCATCGGGCCCGCAGGCTCCTACGAGCAGTACTTC.

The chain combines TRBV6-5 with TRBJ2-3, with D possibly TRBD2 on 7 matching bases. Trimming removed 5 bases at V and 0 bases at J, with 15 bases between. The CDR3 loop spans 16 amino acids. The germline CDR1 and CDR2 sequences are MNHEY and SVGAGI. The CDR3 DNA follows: TGTGCCAGCAGTCGTTCGGGGGGCACTAGCACAGATACGCAGTATTTT. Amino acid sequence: CASSRSGGTSTDTQYF.

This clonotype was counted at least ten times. CDR3 sequence reads: CASMVPSETQYF. The CDR3 nucleotides read TGTGCCAGCATGGTTCCATCGGAGACCCAGTACTTC. This chain links TRBV28 with TRBJ2-5; D not certain. This CDR3 contains 12 residues. V was cut by 7 bases and J by 5 bases, with 11 bases left in between. The V gene's germline CDR1 is MDHEN and CDR2 SYDVKM.

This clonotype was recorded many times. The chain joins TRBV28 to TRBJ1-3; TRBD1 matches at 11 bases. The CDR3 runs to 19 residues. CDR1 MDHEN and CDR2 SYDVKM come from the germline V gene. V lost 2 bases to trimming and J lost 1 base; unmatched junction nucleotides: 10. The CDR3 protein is CASSLPPGQGAQSGNTIYF. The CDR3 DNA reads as TGTGCCAGCAGTTTACCCCCCGGACAGGGGGCGCAGTCTGGAAACACCATATATTTT.

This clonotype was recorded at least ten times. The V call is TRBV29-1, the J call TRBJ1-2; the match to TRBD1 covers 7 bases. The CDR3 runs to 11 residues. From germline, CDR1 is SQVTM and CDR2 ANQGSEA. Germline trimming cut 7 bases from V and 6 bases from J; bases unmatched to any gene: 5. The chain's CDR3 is CSGTGDDGYTF. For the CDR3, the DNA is TGCAGCGGAACAGGGGATGATGGCTACACCTTC.

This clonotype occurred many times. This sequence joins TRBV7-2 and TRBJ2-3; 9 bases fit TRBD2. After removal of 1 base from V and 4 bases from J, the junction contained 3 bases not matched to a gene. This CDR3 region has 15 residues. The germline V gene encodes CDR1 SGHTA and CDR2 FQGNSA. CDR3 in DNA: TGTGCCAGCAGCTTAGGCGGGGGGGCCTCAGATACGCAGTATTTT. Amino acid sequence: CASSLGGGASDTQYF.

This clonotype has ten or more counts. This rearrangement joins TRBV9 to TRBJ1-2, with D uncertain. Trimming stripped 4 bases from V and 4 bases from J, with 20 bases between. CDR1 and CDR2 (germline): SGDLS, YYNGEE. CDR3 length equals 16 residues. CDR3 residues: CASSSPRGHTIYGYTF. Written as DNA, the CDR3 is TGTGCCAGCAGCTCACCTCGTGGCCACACCATCTATGGCTACACCTTC.

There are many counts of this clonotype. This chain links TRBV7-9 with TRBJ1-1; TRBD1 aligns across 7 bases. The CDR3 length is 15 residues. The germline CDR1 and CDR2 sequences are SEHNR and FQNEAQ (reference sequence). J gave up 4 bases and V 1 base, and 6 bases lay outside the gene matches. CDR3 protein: CASSLGPQGTTEAFF. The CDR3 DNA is TGTGCCAGCAGCTTAGGTCCACAGGGGACCACTGAAGCTTTCTTT.

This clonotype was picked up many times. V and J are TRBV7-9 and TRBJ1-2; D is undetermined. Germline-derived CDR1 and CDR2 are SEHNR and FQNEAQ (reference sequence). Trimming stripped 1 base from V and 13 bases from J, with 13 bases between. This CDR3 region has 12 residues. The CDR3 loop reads CASSLGASAPTF. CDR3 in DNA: TGTGCCAGCAGCTTAGGGGCGTCAGCCCCCACCTTC.

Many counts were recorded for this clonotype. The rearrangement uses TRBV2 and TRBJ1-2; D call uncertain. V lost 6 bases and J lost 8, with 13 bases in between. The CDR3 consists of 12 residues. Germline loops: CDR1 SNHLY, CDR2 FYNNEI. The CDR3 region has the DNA TGTGCCAGCAGCCCAGAGGGAAGCGGCTACACCTTC. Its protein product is CASSPEGSGYTF. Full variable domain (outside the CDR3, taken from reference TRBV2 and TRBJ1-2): EPEVTQTPSHQVTQMGQEVILRCVPISNHLYFYWYRQILGQKVEFLVSFYNNEISEKSEIFDDQFSVERPDGSNFTLKIRSTKLEDSAMYFCASSPEGSGYTFGSGTRLTVV.

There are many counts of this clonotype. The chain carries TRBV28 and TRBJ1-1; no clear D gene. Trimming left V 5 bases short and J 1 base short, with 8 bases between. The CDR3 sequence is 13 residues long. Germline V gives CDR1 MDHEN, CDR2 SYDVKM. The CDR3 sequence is CASSPPRNTEAFF. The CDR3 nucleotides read TGTGCCAGCAGTCCTCCCAGGAACACTGAAGCTTTCTTT.

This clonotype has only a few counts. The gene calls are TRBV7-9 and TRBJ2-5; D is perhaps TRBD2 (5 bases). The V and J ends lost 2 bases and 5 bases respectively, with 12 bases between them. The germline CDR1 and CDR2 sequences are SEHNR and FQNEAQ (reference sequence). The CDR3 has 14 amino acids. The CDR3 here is CASSLPDWRETQYF. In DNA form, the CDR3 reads TGTGCCAGCAGCTTACCCGACTGGAGGGAGACCCAGTACTTC.